This T cell receptor beta chain was obtained from a study of CD8 T cell repertoires and HIV-1 epitope variants. The overall study: The baseline condition was 1M T cells left uncultured.

Study-wide findings and caveats: Some ten antigen-specific TCR beta clonotypes were found; about 6 seemed cross-reactive to variants.

Looked up from germline, CDR1 is SGHDN and CDR2 is FVKESK. Trimming cost V 0 bases and J 3 bases, with 11 bases left between them. This CDR3 is 15 amino acids long. Note on this clone: The antigen remains unidentified.

On the immunoSEQ platform, TCR beta CDR3s were sequenced at survey depth. The table came from immunoSEQ multiplex PCR; TCRdb's copy has only in-frame clones and leaves some out. The sample records 4,200 or so clones, approximately 70% being singletons. The chain has TRBV14 and TRBJ1-2; D might be TRBD1 (6 bases). Sequencing used cultured CD8+ T cells derived from PBMCs. This clonotype was sampled from a male donor with HIV. CDR3 sequence (DNA): TGTGCCAGCAGCCAAGATGAGGGGGGTTACTATGGCTACACCTTC. This translates into CASSQDEGGYYGYTF.